This record covers a single T cell receptor (beta chain). J gave up 12 bases and V 2 bases, and 8 bases lay outside the gene matches. Germline V gene sequence: CDR1 MDHEN, CDR2 SYDVKM. The CDR3 length is 14 residues. This specimen comes from a study of control samples from healthy donors and cancer patients. TCRdb keeps only in-frame clones here, not all; method: immunoSEQ multiplex PCR. This table has some 37,000 clones, around 90% appearing once. V is TRBV28 and J is TRBJ1-4; 8 bases map to TRBD1. This receptor was obtained from a woman between 45 and 60 years old in good health. The sequenced material came from blood. The CDR3 reads CASSLGGQVMELFF. The CDR3 DNA reads TGTGCCAGCAGTTTAGGGGGACAGGTGATGGAACTGTTTTTT.